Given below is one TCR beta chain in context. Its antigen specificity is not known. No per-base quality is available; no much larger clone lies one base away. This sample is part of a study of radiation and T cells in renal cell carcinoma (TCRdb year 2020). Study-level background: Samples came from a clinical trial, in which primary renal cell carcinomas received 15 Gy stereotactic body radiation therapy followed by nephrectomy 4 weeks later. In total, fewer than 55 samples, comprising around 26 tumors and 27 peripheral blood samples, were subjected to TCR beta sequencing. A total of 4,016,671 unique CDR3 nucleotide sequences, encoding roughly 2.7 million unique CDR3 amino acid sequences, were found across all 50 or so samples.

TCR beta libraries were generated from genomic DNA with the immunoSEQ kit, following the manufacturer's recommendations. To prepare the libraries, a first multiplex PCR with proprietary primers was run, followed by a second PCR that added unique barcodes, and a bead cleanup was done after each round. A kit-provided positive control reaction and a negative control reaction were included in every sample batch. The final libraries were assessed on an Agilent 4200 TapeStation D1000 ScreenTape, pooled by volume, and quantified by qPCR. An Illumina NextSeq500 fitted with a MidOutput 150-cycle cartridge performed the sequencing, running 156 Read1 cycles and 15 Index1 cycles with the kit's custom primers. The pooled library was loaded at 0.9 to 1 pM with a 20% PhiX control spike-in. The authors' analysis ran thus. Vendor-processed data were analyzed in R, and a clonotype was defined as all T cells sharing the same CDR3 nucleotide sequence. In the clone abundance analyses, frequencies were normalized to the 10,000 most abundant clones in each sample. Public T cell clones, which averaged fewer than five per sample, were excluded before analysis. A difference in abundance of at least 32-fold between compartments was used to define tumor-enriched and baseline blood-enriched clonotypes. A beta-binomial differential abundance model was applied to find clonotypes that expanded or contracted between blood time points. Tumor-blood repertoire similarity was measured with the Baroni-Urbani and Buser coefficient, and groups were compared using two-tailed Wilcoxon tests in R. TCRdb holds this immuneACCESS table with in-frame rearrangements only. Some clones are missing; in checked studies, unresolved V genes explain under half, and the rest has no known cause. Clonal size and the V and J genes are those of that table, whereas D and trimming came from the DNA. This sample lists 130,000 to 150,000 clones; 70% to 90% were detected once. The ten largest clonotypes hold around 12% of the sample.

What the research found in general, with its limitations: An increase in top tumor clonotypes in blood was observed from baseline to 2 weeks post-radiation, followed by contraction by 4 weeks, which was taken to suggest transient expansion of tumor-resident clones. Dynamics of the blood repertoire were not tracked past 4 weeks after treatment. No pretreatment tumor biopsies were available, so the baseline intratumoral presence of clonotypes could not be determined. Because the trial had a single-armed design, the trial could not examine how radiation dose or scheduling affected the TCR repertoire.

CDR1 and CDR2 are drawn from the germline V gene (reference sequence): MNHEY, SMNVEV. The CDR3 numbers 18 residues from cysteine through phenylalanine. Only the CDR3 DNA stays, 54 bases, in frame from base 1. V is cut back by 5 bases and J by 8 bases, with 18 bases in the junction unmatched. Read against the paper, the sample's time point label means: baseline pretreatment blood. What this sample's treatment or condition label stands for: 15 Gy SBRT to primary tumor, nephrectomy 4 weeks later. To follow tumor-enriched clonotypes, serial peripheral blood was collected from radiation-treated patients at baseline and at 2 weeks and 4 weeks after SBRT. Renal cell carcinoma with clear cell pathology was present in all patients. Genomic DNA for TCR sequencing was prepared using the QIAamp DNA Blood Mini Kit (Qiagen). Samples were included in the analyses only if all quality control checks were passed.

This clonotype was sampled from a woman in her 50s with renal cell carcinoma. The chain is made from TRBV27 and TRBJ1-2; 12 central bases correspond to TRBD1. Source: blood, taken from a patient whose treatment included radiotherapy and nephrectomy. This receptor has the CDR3 CASSRIFQPGQGAKGYTF. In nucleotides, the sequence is TGTGCCAGCAGTCGTATTTTTCAACCGGGACAGGGGGCGAAGGGCTACACCTTC.